The following is a T cell receptor (beta chain) sequence with its context. The antigen is not known. The CDR3 runs 18 residues. J lost 5 bases, V lost 3 bases, and 14 bases had no gene match. Per the germline V gene, CDR1 is LGHNA and CDR2 is YSLEER. This sample was taken from a study of T cell responses to AZD1222 COVID-19 vaccine. Study-level results: The sample set comprised mostly white British donors with more females, and clonal diversity was possibly underestimated. The repertoires were collected only after the peak T cell response.

Libraries were prepared by immunoSEQ multiplex PCR; TCRdb keeps only in-frame clonotypes and omits some of them. The sample lists approximately 80,000 clones; roughly 88% were seen once. This chain uses TRBV4-3 with TRBJ2-5; 11 positions match TRBD2. This TCR came from an adult who received the AZD1222 COVID-19 vaccine. This specimen was peripheral blood, taken 28 days after the second AZD1222 dose. Here the CDR3 DNA reads TGCGCCAGCAGCCAGACCCTTCTCGGTAGCGGGAGGGGTGAGACCCAGTACTTC. As protein: CASSQTLLGSGRGETQYF.